Listed below are T cell receptor beta chains from one sample, sequenced in a study of CD8+ T cells in alopecia areata. Sequencing was performed with immunoSEQ multiplex PCR; in TCRdb, only in-frame clones are kept and a portion is missing. The sample lists some 170,000 clones, approximately 59% occurring once. The sample was CD4+ T cells sorted from blood, taken at approximately week 56, from a patient treated with tofacitinib. The source is a human donor with alopecia areata. Both conserved end residues are part of each CDR3. The order of the fields is J gene, CDR3 length, V gene, CDR3 protein.

>TRBJ1-6|15|TRBV7-2
CASSPPGQVYSPLHF
>TRBJ1-2|15|TRBV28
CASSPLDNRAYGYTF
>TRBJ1-2|13|TRBV4-1
CASSQERGFSYTF
>TRBJ2-1|15|TRBV7-2
CASCLAGISYNEQFF
>TRBJ1-6|15|TRBV6-5
CASSAVQPYNSPLHF
>TRBJ1-2|15|TRBV29-1
CSVLDPGPNFYGYTF
>TRBJ2-7|14|TRBV10-3
CAIRISGGTYEQYF
>TRBJ2-7|13|TRBV6-5
CASSYSVDYEQYF
>TRBJ2-7|13|TRBV10-3
CAIRRDTSYEQYF
>TRBJ2-7|12|TRBV7-2
CASSFPLLEQYF
>TRBJ2-7|16|TRBV30
CAWSRPPAAPTYEQYF
>TRBJ2-2|14|TRBV29-1
CSVETLLNTGELFF
>TRBJ2-7|16|TRBV10-3
CAISESLRTTPYEQYF
>TRBJ2-5|15|TRBV5-1
CASSLARRESETQYF
>TRBJ1-2|15|TRBV2
CASRLSQGALNGYTF
>TRBJ2-3|16|TRBV6-5
CASSLGAQRSTDTQYF
>TRBJ2-7|11|TRBV6-1
CAVDSTYEQYF
>TRBJ2-7|14|TRBV5-1
CASSFGQGGNEQYF
>TRBJ2-3|16|TRBV25-1
CASSESVAAGSDTQYF
>TRBJ1-5|14|TRBV12-5
CASGLRGHNQPQHF
>TRBJ2-5|12|TRBV5-4
CASSEGSETQYF
>TRBJ2-7|13|TRBV25-1
CASSDGTEYEQYF
>TRBJ2-5|15|TRBV4-2
CASSQGRSDQETQYF
>TRBJ1-5|15|TRBV2
CASSESRTENQPQHF
>TRBJ2-3|12|TRBV29-1
CSGLGDADTQYF
>TRBJ1-2|11|TRBV30
CAWSVVGGYTF
>TRBJ1-3|14|TRBV5-1
CASSLSTSGNTIYF
>TRBJ2-3|15|TRBV5-1
CASSSTTGAGDTQYF
>TRBJ1-1|17|TRBV10-3
CAISPLGPGGRGTEAFF
>TRBJ2-7|15|TRBV30
CAWSVPYGQGYEQYF
>TRBJ1-1|13|TRBV4-1
CASSLVGNTEAFF
>TRBJ1-6|13|TRBV18
CASSGTDNSPLHF
>TRBJ1-5|19|TRBV7-2
CASSLNPLGHTGGNQPQHF
>TRBJ1-2|17|TRBV11-2
CASSLPGTDAFIYGYTF
>TRBJ2-5|16|TRBV7-2
CASSLASGGGQETQYF
>TRBJ2-1|15|TRBV27
CASSLGGGLNNEQFF
>TRBJ2-5|16|TRBV6-1
CASSVLRGKLQETQYF
>TRBJ1-1|14|TRBV29-1
CSVDHDTMNTEAFF
>TRBJ1-1|13|TRBV2
CASNRGMNTEAFF
>TRBJ2-5|18|TRBV4-2
CASSQELSGGASQETQYF
>TRBJ2-1|13|TRBV19
CASKAGHRGEQFF
>TRBJ1-1|15|TRBV29-1
CSVEDPRVKGTEAFF
>TRBJ2-3|13|TRBV5-1
CASSRDTTDTQYF
>TRBJ2-3|14|TRBV6-5
CATISDRGSDTQYF
>TRBJ1-1|13|TRBV29-1
CSVEGRMWTEAFF
>TRBJ2-1|14|TRBV29-1
CSVVGATFDNEQFF
>TRBJ2-5|14|TRBV15
CATSRGLAQETQYF
>TRBJ2-1|14|TRBV2
CASSASSGGNEQFF